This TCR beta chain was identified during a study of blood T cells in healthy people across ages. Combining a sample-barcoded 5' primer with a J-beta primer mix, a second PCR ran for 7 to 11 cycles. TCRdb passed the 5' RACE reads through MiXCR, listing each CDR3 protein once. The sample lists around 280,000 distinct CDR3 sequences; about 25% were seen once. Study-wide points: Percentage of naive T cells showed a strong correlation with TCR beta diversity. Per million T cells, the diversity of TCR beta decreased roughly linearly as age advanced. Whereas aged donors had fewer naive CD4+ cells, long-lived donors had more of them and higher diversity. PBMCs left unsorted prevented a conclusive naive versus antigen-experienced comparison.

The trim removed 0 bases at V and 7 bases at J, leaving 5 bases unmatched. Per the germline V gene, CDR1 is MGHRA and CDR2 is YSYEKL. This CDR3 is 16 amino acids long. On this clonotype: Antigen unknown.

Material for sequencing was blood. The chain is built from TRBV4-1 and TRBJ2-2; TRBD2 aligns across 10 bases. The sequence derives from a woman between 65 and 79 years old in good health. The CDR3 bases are TGCGCCAGCAGCCAAGAGAGCGGGAGGGCCGGCGGGGAGCTGTTTTTT. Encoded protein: CASSQESGRAGGELFF.